This T cell receptor (beta chain) was observed in a study of early T cells in non-severe SARS-CoV-2 infection. Study at large: Unsorted whole blood bulk RNA was sequenced, with unpaired chains.

Individual cDNA molecules were tagged with unique molecular identifiers, the study reported. TCRdb reprocessed the 5' RACE reads with MiXCR, giving one entry per CDR3 protein. Here the sample spans approximately 52,000 distinct CDR3 sequences, just over 8% being singletons. General study points: VDJdb matching favored anti-spike CD8 responses, missing private and CD4 specificities.

This clonotype was observed a handful of times. As yet, its antigen is unknown. The CDR3 extends over 16 amino acids. From germline, CDR1 is SGHRS and CDR2 YFSETQ. V lost 1 base to trimming and J lost 4 bases; unmatched junction nucleotides: 9. The receptor was isolated from an adult who was a healthcare worker with PCR-confirmed SARS-CoV-2 infection or an uninfected control (not recorded which). Specimen: whole blood. The chain combines TRBV5-1 with TRBJ2-5; 8 bases are a match to TRBD2. This chain's CDR3 is CASSLFGTRGVETQYF. The CDR3 DNA reads as TGCGCCAGCAGCTTGTTCGGGACTAGGGGCGTAGAGACCCAGTACTTC.